Shown below are 6 T cell receptor beta chains from a single sample sequenced in a study of blood T cell repertoires in COVID-19. Some clones are missing from TCRdb's copy, which holds only in-frame ones; the method was immunoSEQ multiplex PCR. Of around 470,000 clones listed, 75% to 90% are singletons. The material sequenced was peripheral blood. These TCRs come from a man aged 18 to 35 with COVID-19, enrolled during active disease.

The chain recombines TRBV28 with TRBJ1-5, with D unclear. This CDR3 is built from 15 residues. V lost 6 bases and J 4 bases, leaving 16 bases between the germline ends. CDR1 MDHEN and CDR2 SYDVKM come from the germline V gene. The chain's CDR3 is CASSDGRRTNQPQHF. CDR3 DNA: TGTGCCAGCAGCGATGGGAGGCGGACGAATCAGCCCCAGCATTTT.

To note about this clone: The sample holds other DNA sequences that translate to the same CDR3. The gene calls are TRBV18 and TRBJ2-1; D is uncertain. Per the germline V gene, CDR1 is KGHSH and CDR2 is LQKENI. Trimming shortened V by 2 bases and J by 4 bases, and 6 bases separated the two germline ends. This CDR3 is built from 13 residues. CDR3 DNA sequence: TGTGCCAGCTCACCAAGTAGTTACAATGAGCAGTTCTTC. This sequence encodes CASSPSSYNEQFF.

The chain carries TRBV4-1 and TRBJ2-1, with a weak D call TRBD2 (5 bases). V lost 4 bases, J lost 2 bases, and 15 bases lay in between. From germline, CDR1 is MGHRA and CDR2 YSYEKL. The CDR3 totals 16 residues. The CDR3 sequence is CASSRASGVPYNEQFF. CDR3 in DNA: TGCGCCAGCAGCCGGGCGAGCGGAGTCCCCTACAATGAGCAGTTCTTC.

CDR3 nucleotides: TGTGCCATCAGCGTCCGGGACAGACAAGAGACCCAGTACTTC. Encoded protein: CAISVRDRQETQYF. This chain uses TRBV10-3 with TRBJ2-5; 7 nucleotides align to TRBD1. The CDR3 runs 14 residues. The V segment lost 6 bases and the J segment 2 bases; nucleotides outside the gene matches: 6. Germline CDR1 is ENHRY and CDR2 is SYGVKD.

This chain connects TRBV5-4 to TRBJ2-5; 8 bases match TRBD1. Germline-derived CDR1 and CDR2 are SGHNT and YYREEE (reference sequence). The CDR3 is 16 residues long. V dropped 0 bases and J dropped 2; count of bases not matched to a gene: 6. CDR3 coding DNA: TGTGCCAGCAGCTTGGCAGGGGGCGCAGTTCAAGAGACCCAGTACTTC. It yields the protein CASSLAGGAVQETQYF.

This clone was observed a single time. This chain uses TRBV9 with TRBJ1-2, with TRBD1 matching 7 bases. The CDR3 is 14 residues long. The germline V gene encodes CDR1 SGDLS and CDR2 YYNGEE. V trimming: 0 bases; J trimming: 5 bases; junction bases outside the gene matches: 4. CDR3: CASSVGDRYYGYTF. The DNA of the CDR3 is TGTGCCAGCAGCGTAGGGGACAGATATTATGGCTACACCTTC.